The 28 T cell receptor beta chains reported below all come from one sample, sequenced in a study of regulatory dendritic cells for organ transplantation. Clones were sequenced by immunoSEQ multiplex PCR, and TCRdb holds only the in-frame ones, with some missing. The repertoire holds 25,000 to 35,000 clones, more than 70% seen once, with approximately 0.39% in the top ten. The sequenced sample was naive CD8+ T cells from blood. Subset of the sample: CD45RA+ naive T cells. These receptors originate from a human donor in good health.

J is TRBJ2-5 and V is TRBV4-3, with 12 bases fitting TRBD2. CDR3 length: 15 amino acids. Per germline, CDR1 LGHNA and CDR2 YSLEER. V trimming: 1 base; J trimming: 3 bases; junction bases outside the gene matches: 0. In DNA, the CDR3 is TGCGCCAGCAGCCAAGGACTAGCGGGGGAAGAGACCCAGTACTTC. Protein sequence: CASSQGLAGEETQYF.

This chain joins TRBV10-3 and TRBJ2-1; 8 bases are a match to TRBD1. The V segment lost 0 bases and the J segment 7 bases; nucleotides outside the gene matches: 8. In germline, CDR1 is ENHRY, CDR2 SYGVKD. The CDR3 is 16 residues long. CDR3 sequence (DNA): TGTGCCATCAGTGAGTCCTCCGGGACAGGTTTAAATGAGCAGTTCTTC. It is translated as CAISESSGTGLNEQFF.

This clone came up a few times. The rearrangement uses TRBV7-9 and TRBJ1-1; tentatively, D is TRBD1 (5 bases). CDR1 is SEHNR, CDR2 FQNEAQ, per germline (reference sequence). The CDR3 has 12 amino acids. Trimming cost V 6 bases and J 6 bases, with 11 bases left between them. The CDR3 nucleotides read TGTGCCAGCAGTCATGACAGACCTGAAGCTTTCTTT. Its translation: CASSHDRPEAFF.

This clone appeared a few times. The rearrangement joins TRBV5-4 to TRBJ2-7; maybe TRBD1 (6 bases). Germline values: CDR1 SGHNT, CDR2 YYREEE (reference sequence). This CDR3 contains 13 residues. V lost 0 bases and J 5 bases, leaving 9 bases between the germline ends. CDR3 DNA sequence: TGTGCCAGCAGCTTGGACAGGGTCAACGAGCAGTACTTC. It specifies CASSLDRVNEQYF.

The chain couples TRBV19 to TRBJ2-7; no reliable D call. The CDR3 consists of 13 residues. Germline lookup yields CDR1 LNHDA and CDR2 SQIVND (reference sequence). The V gene lost 1 base and the J gene lost 0 bases, with 4 bases spanning the gap. CDR3 sequence: CASSIGHSYEQYF. The CDR3 region has the DNA TGTGCCAGTAGTATAGGGCACTCCTACGAGCAGTACTTC.

This clone was detected once. This rearrangement joins TRBV12-5 to TRBJ2-3; D is unclear. The germline V gene encodes CDR1 LGHNT and CDR2 FRNRAP. This CDR3 region has 14 residues. The V and J ends lost 5 bases and 2 bases respectively, with 11 bases between them. The CDR3 nucleotides are TGTGCTAGTGGTCCCCCTAAGCTCACAGATACGCAGTATTTT. Translation: CASGPPKLTDTQYF. Supplemented by reference TRBV12-5 and TRBJ2-3, the full variable domain reads DARVTQTPRHKVTEMGQEVTMRCQPILGHNTVFWYRQTMMQGLELLAYFRNRAPLDDSGMPKDRFSAEMPDATLATLKIQPSEPRDSAVYFCASGPPKLTDTQYFGPGTRLTVL.

The rearrangement joins TRBV25-1 to TRBJ2-1, with D perhaps matching TRBD2 (6 bases). The CDR3 runs 14 residues. V lost 1 base to trimming and J lost 10 bases, with 14 bases between them. From germline, CDR1 is MGHDK and CDR2 SYGVNS. DNA for the CDR3: TGTGCCAGCAGTGAATCGTATATTGGAGGGGAGCAGTTCTTC. Encoded protein: CASSESYIGGEQFF. The variable domain in full, with the rest retrieved from reference TRBV25-1 and TRBJ2-1, is EADIYQTPRYLVIGTGKKITLECSQTMGHDKMYWYQQDPGMELHLIHYSYGVNSTEKGDLSSESTVSRIRTEHFPLTLESARPSHTSQYLCASSESYIGGEQFFGPGTRLTVL.

The gene calls are TRBV5-1 and TRBJ1-1, with 9 bases that match TRBD1. CDR1 SGHRS and CDR2 YFSETQ come from the germline V gene. The CDR3 is made up of 15 amino acids. Trimming at V came to 4 bases and at J to 5 bases, leaving 9 bases not matched to a gene. In DNA, the CDR3 is TGCGCCAGCAGCAGTTACAGGGGGCAGGATACTGAAGCTTTCTTT. Encoded protein: CASSSYRGQDTEAFF.

The CDR3 bases are TGCGCCAGCAGCTTTTTGGGGGCGGCAGATACGCAGTATTTT. Amino acid sequence: CASSFLGAADTQYF. This chain connects TRBV5-1 to TRBJ2-3; D may be TRBD1 (6 bases). CDR3 length: 14 amino acids. Per the germline V gene, CDR1 is SGHRS and CDR2 is YFSETQ. V lost 2 bases, J lost 4 bases, and 11 bases lay in between.

The chain carries TRBV11-2 and TRBJ2-7; D is unresolved. Per germline, CDR1 SGHAT and CDR2 FQNNGV. Between the trimmed V and J ends, which lost 7 bases and 2 bases, there was a span of 18 bases. This CDR3 is 15 amino acids long. The DNA for the CDR3 is TGTGCCAGCACTCATCTTGCCAGGCCCACCTACGAGCAGTACTTC. Amino acids: CASTHLARPTYEQYF. Filled out from reference TRBV11-2 and TRBJ2-7, the complete variable domain reads EAGVAQSPRYKIIEKRQSVAFWCNPISGHATLYWYQQILGQGPKLLIQFQNNGVVDDSQLPKDRFSAERLKGVDSTLKIQPAKLEDSAVYLCASTHLARPTYEQYFGPGTRLTVT.

This chain uses TRBV6-5 with TRBJ2-5; possible D gene TRBD2, 5 bases. Trimming took off 0 bases at V and 5 bases at J, with 13 bases between the two ends. CDR1 and CDR2 from the germline V gene are MNHEY and SVGAGI. The CDR3 covers 15 residues. The CDR3 sequence: CASSYSAVLGETQYF. The CDR3 nucleotides read TGTGCCAGCAGTTACTCAGCGGTCCTAGGGGAGACCCAGTACTTC.

The rearrangement joins TRBV19 to TRBJ1-1; D ambiguous. CDR1 and CDR2 (germline): LNHDA, SQIVND (reference sequence). The CDR3 runs to 11 residues. The CDR3 DNA is TGTGCAGTAGCCCAGAACACTGAAGCTTTCTTT. Protein: CAVAQNTEAFF.

The chain is built from TRBV7-9 and TRBJ2-5; D unclear. The CDR3 extends over 13 amino acids. The germline V gene has CDR1 SEHNR and CDR2 FQNEAQ (reference sequence). Trimming cost V 2 bases and J 5 bases, with 9 bases left between them. CDR3 sequence reads: CASSLSSEETQYF. CDR3 nucleotides: TGTGCCAGCAGCTTAAGTTCGGAGGAGACCCAGTACTTC.

The chain combines TRBV6-5 with TRBJ1-2, with D uncertain. This CDR3 is built from 14 residues. The V end lost 7 bases, the J end lost 0 bases, and 12 bases lay between the germline ends. Germline assignment: CDR1 MNHEY and CDR2 SVGAGI. Here the CDR3 DNA reads TGTGCCAGCACCCCTCGAAGAGCTAACTATGGCTACACCTTC. Translation: CASTPRRANYGYTF.

The rearrangement joins TRBV6-5 to TRBJ1-1; D gene ambiguous. V lost 7 bases to trimming and J lost 3 bases, with 9 bases between them. The CDR3 spans 12 residues. CDR1 is MNHEY and CDR2 is SVGAGI in the germline V gene. Here the CDR3 reads CASTGSDTEAFF. CDR3 nucleotides: TGTGCCAGCACCGGCAGCGACACTGAAGCTTTCTTT.

The chain is built from TRBV13 and TRBJ2-3; 7 positions match TRBD1. CDR3 length: 14 amino acids. Germline CDR1 reads PRHDT; CDR2 reads FYEKMQ (reference sequence). V was clipped by 4 bases and J by 1 base; unmatched bases: 2. This chain's CDR3 is CASSSRGRTDTQYF. CDR3 bases: TGTGCCAGCAGCTCAAGGGGGCGCACAGATACGCAGTATTTT.

A few counts support this clone. This chain links TRBV4-1 with TRBJ1-5; D possibly corresponds to TRBD1 (6 bases). CDR3 length equals 16 residues. V was shortened by 0 bases and J by 2 bases, with 11 bases between the two germline ends. Germline CDR1 reads MGHRA; CDR2 reads YSYEKL. Here the CDR3 reads CASSQERQVGNQPQHF. The CDR3 bases are TGCGCCAGCAGCCAAGAGAGACAGGTGGGCAATCAGCCCCAGCATTTT.

The genes are TRBV4-1 and TRBJ1-4; 10 nucleotides match TRBD1. The CDR3 extends over 15 amino acids. V lost 5 bases and J lost 6; bases outside the gene matches: 6. Germline V gives CDR1 MGHRA, CDR2 YSYEKL. This chain's CDR3 is CASSGRDRGDEKLFF. The CDR3 DNA reads as TGCGCCAGCAGCGGCCGGGACAGGGGCGATGAAAAACTGTTTTTT.

The chain has TRBV6-1 and TRBJ1-5; 8 nucleotides align to TRBD1. V lost 6 bases to trimming and J lost 6 bases; unmatched junction nucleotides: 4. The germline CDR1 and CDR2 sequences are MNHNS and SASEGT. This CDR3 region has 13 residues. CDR3 loop: CASRADRAQPQHF. The DNA of the CDR3 is TGTGCCAGCAGGGCGGACAGGGCTCAGCCCCAGCATTTT.

The chain links TRBV27 to TRBJ2-1, with 7 nucleotides matching TRBD1. Germline CDR1 MNHEY, CDR2 SMNVEV (reference sequence). The V and J ends lost 5 bases and 2 bases, in that order; junction bases with no gene match: 6. This CDR3 region has 15 residues. The CDR3 loop reads CASSPPGQPYNEQFF. The CDR3 DNA is TGTGCCAGCAGTCCCCCGGGACAGCCCTACAATGAGCAGTTCTTC.

The chain is built from TRBV19 and TRBJ2-3, with 9 bases fitting TRBD2. V lost 3 bases, J lost 1 base, and 2 bases stayed unmatched. This CDR3 has 15 amino acids. Germline assignment: CDR1 LNHDA and CDR2 SQIVND (reference sequence). CDR3 residues: CASSIIAGGTDTQYF. In DNA form, the CDR3 reads TGTGCCAGTAGTATTATAGCGGGGGGCACAGATACGCAGTATTTT.

The V call is TRBV7-3, the J call TRBJ2-7; D is possibly TRBD2 (7 bases). The CDR3 extends over 15 amino acids. V lost 2 bases and J 2 bases, leaving 13 bases between the germline ends. Germline V gene lookup returns CDR1 SGHTA and CDR2 FQGTGA. The CDR3 nucleotides are TGTGCCAGCAGCTTATATGCGGGGGCCCCCTACGAGCAGTACTTC. Translated, it gives CASSLYAGAPYEQYF.

J is TRBJ2-3 and V is TRBV9; TRBD1 aligns across 12 bases. The CDR3 is 15 residues long. Germline V CDR1 and CDR2: SGDLS, YYNGEE. Trimming took 4 bases from V and 4 from J; bases not matched to a gene: 4. The CDR3 DNA sequence: TGTGCCAGCAGCTCGGGACAGGGGGCGGCAGATACGCAGTATTTT. Amino acids: CASSSGQGAADTQYF.

This chain connects TRBV5-6 to TRBJ2-7, with D unresolved. CDR1 is SGHDT and CDR2 is YYEEEE in the germline V gene. V was cut by 1 base and J by 0 bases, with 5 bases left in between. There are 13 residues in the CDR3. This chain's CDR3 is CASSLLASYEQYF. The DNA for the CDR3 is TGTGCCAGCAGCTTGTTGGCCTCCTACGAGCAGTACTTC.

This chain uses TRBV4-3 with TRBJ2-7; 8 bases agree with TRBD2. This CDR3 is built from 15 residues. From germline, CDR1 is LGHNA and CDR2 YSLEER. V shed 2 bases and J 6 bases; nucleotides not matched to a gene: 9. CDR3 DNA: TGCGCCAGCAGCCAAAGACTAGCGTTATGGGGCGAGCAGTACTTC. Protein: CASSQRLALWGEQYF.

The genes are TRBV9 and TRBJ2-3; TRBD2 matches at 9 bases. V was pared by 0 bases and J by 5 bases, with 7 bases of the junction left unmatched. Germline CDR1 is SGDLS and CDR2 is YYNGEE. The CDR3 loop spans 16 amino acids. Written as DNA, the CDR3 is TGTGCCAGCAGCGTAGCCGCGGGGGGGCGGGGAGATACGCAGTATTTT. Amino acid sequence: CASSVAAGGRGDTQYF. Combining the CDR3 with reference TRBV9 and TRBJ2-3 gives the whole variable domain DSGVTQTPKHLITATGQRVTLRCSPRSGDLSVYWYQQSLDQGLQFLIQYYNGEERAKGNILERFSAQQFPDLHSELNLSSLELGDSALYFCASSVAAGGRGDTQYFGPGTRLTVL.

This rearrangement joins TRBV5-6 to TRBJ2-7; 11 nucleotides align to TRBD2. The CDR3 extends over 14 amino acids. Losses at the gene ends were 2 bases for V and 7 bases for J; bases not matched to a gene: 5. CDR1 is SGHDT and CDR2 is YYEEEE in the germline V gene. The CDR3 region is CASSLLAGVREQYF. Here the CDR3 DNA reads TGTGCCAGCAGCTTACTAGCGGGGGTAAGGGAGCAGTACTTC.

This sequence joins TRBV12-5 and TRBJ2-5; D gene uncertain. The CDR3 length is 15 residues. The germline V gene encodes CDR1 LGHNT and CDR2 FRNRAP. The V end lost 3 bases, the J end lost 1 base, and 12 bases lay between the germline ends. The CDR3 DNA reads TGTGCTAGTGGTTTTGGATACGGGTTCCAAGAGACCCAGTACTTC. This translates into CASGFGYGFQETQYF.